These 11 T cell receptor beta chains originate from one sample sequenced in a study of CD8 T cells in ankylosing spondylitis listed by TCRdb under 2017. No antigens are known for them. Libraries were built with 5' RACE. The listed sequencing device is Illumina HiSeq 2500. TCRdb trimmed public reads at Q25 via fastp, called clones via MiXCR and kept in-frame beta chains. Here each entry gathers all rows of one CDR3 protein and keeps the most common genes and DNA. The sample includes fewer than 400,000 distinct CDR3 sequences, with more than 20% observed a single time. The top ten hold less than 20% of the sample. Here is what the overall study found, with its caveats: Blood from ankylosing spondylitis patients appeared to be characterized by a TCR beta motif composed of roughly 8 highly homologous amino acid variants.

The sequencing input was blood, either unsorted or a sorted T cell fraction (not recorded which). These receptors were obtained from a male donor with ankylosing spondylitis.

DNA for the CDR3: TGTGCCAGCACCTCCTTAGGGACAGGGTTTGGGCAGTTCTTC. Translation: CASTSLGTGFGQFF. The genes are TRBV28 and TRBJ2-1, with TRBD1 matching 9 bases. Germline lookup yields CDR1 MDHEN and CDR2 SYDVKM. V lost 7 bases to trimming and J lost 12 bases; unmatched junction nucleotides: 13. This CDR3 region has 14 residues.

The V call is TRBV4-1, the J call TRBJ1-2; maybe TRBD1 (5 bases). V shed 4 bases and J shed 4 bases, with 16 bases lying between them. The CDR3 loop spans 15 amino acids. Germline V lookup: CDR1 MGHRA, CDR2 YSYEKL. The CDR3 is CASSLRSAGSYGYTF. The CDR3 coding sequence is TGCGCCAGCAGCCTCCGCTCGGCAGGGAGCTATGGCTACACCTTC.

This clonotype was picked up a small number of times. The chain joins TRBV18 to TRBJ2-1, with 8 nucleotides matching TRBD1. The CDR3 is made up of 15 amino acids. The junction had 3 bases not matched to a gene; V was cut back by 3 bases and J by 2 bases. The germline CDR1 and CDR2 sequences are KGHSH and LQKENI. The CDR3 region is CASSPTGEAYNEQFF. The CDR3 nucleotides read TGTGCCAGCTCACCGACAGGGGAGGCCTACAATGAGCAGTTCTTC. Looking up the rest from reference TRBV18 and TRBJ2-1 gives the full variable domain: NAGVMQNPRHLVRRRGQEARLRCSPMKGHSHVYWYRQLPEEGLKFMVYLQKENIIDESGMPKERFSAEFPKEGPSILRIQQVVRGDSAAYFCASSPTGEAYNEQFFGPGTRLTVL.

This chain connects TRBV7-9 to TRBJ2-7; TRBD1 is a possible D gene (8 bases). Germline V gene lookup returns CDR1 SEHNR and CDR2 FQNEAQ (reference sequence). Trimming stripped 3 bases from V and 3 bases from J, with 15 bases between. This CDR3 comprises 15 residues. CDR3 in amino acids: CASSFQGAGVYEQYF. The CDR3 region has the DNA TGTGCCAGCAGCTTCCAGGGGGCGGGAGTCTACGAGCAGTACTTC.

V gene TRBV28 combines with J gene TRBJ2-1; TRBD2 matches 8 bases. Germline V gene sequence: CDR1 MDHEN, CDR2 SYDVKM. This CDR3 has 16 amino acids. V shed 4 bases, J shed 3 bases, and the junction held 8 bases outside the gene matches. Written as DNA, the CDR3 is TGTGCCAGCAGTTCTCCCGGGGGGGCCTTCTACAATGAGCAGTTCTTC. This translates into CASSSPGGAFYNEQFF.

This clonotype showed up just a few times. V gene TRBV5-1 combines with J gene TRBJ2-4; D unresolved. Trimming pared 4 bases from V and 0 bases from J, leaving 11 bases between. The length of the CDR3 is 15 residues. CDR1 is SGHRS, CDR2 YFSETQ, per germline. The CDR3 DNA reads as TGCGCCAGCAGCCCCCAACGAGAAGCCAAAAACATTCAGTACTTC. This codes for CASSPQREAKNIQYF.

This clonotype turned up a few times. The gene calls are TRBV2 and TRBJ1-4; D unresolved. The CDR3 totals 13 residues. V was trimmed by 8 bases and J by 8 bases, leaving 15 bases between them. Germline CDR1 SNHLY, CDR2 FYNNEI. The CDR3 sequence: CASAPLVEEKLFF. CDR3 DNA: TGTGCCAGCGCTCCATTAGTAGAGGAAAAACTGTTTTTT. Using reference TRBV2 and TRBJ1-4 for the parts outside the CDR3, the full variable domain is EPEVTQTPSHQVTQMGQEVILRCVPISNHLYFYWYRQILGQKVEFLVSFYNNEISEKSEIFDDQFSVERPDGSNFTLKIRSTKLEDSAMYFCASAPLVEEKLFFGSGTQLSVL.

In the case of this clonotype: The junction differs from germline at one of its ends, possibly a read error. The rearrangement links TRBV20-1 to TRBJ2-1; 13 bases are shared with TRBD2. The CDR3 contains 15 residues. In germline, CDR1 is DFQATT, CDR2 SNEGSKA (reference sequence). As DNA, the CDR3 is TGCAGTGCTAGGACCGGACTAGCGGGAGTTAATGAACAGTTCTTC. This encodes CSARTGLAGVNEQFF.

This clonotype showed up just a few times. The CDR3 region is CASSRTGGGPPYDEQYF. CDR3 coding DNA: TGTGCCAGCTCTCGGACAGGGGGCGGACCACCGTACGACGAGCAGTACTTC. The genes are TRBV6-1 and TRBJ2-7, with 11 positions matching TRBD1. This CDR3 is 17 amino acids long. Germline values: CDR1 MNHNS, CDR2 SASEGT. Trimming cost V 8 bases and J 5 bases; bases outside gene matches: 17.

On this clonotype itself: The germline gene is not matched at one end of the junction; a read error may be the cause. J is TRBJ2-3 and V is TRBV4-1; a weak D match, TRBD2 (5 bases). Germline V lookup: CDR1 MGHRA, CDR2 YSYEKL. The CDR3 is 14 amino acids. CDR3: CASSQDGGTDTQFF. The CDR3 DNA follows: TGCGCCAGCAGCCAAGACGGAGGCACAGATACGCAGTTTTTT.

The gene calls are TRBV20-1 and TRBJ2-3; perhaps TRBD2 as D (6 bases). The ends were cut back, 5 bases at V and 3 bases at J, with 18 bases in the middle. CDR3 length: 15 residues. CDR1 is DFQATT, CDR2 SNEGSKA, per germline (reference sequence). For the CDR3, the DNA is TGCAGTGCTGAGGGGTCCGGGAGTTTAACAGATACGCAGTATTTT. Its translation is CSAEGSGSLTDTQYF.